One T cell receptor beta chain is described in this entry. The data were taken from a study of blood T cell repertoires in COVID-19. Study-level information: COVID-19 samples collected from the United States, Italy and Spain covered acute and convalescent phases.

The repertoire was sequenced with immunoSEQ multiplex PCR; TCRdb's copy has only in-frame clones and lacks some. Here the sample spans some 310,000 clones, 89% being singletons. Grouping used clinical history reported by participants in a survey and questionnaire. This CDR3 has 20 residues. Germline V lookup: CDR1 MNHEY, CDR2 SVGEGT. Trimming at V came to 4 bases and at J to 7 bases, leaving 16 bases not matched to a gene. The specimen was PBMCs or T cells enriched from blood (not recorded which). The clonotype originates from a woman aged 25 to 45 who had recovered from COVID-19. This chain links TRBV6-2 or TRBV6-3 with TRBJ2-1, with TRBD2 matching over 16 bases. The CDR3 bases are TGTGCCAGCAGTTCGCCGGGACTAGCGGGAGGGCCCGGGTCTGGAAATGAGCAGTTCTTC. It specifies CASSSPGLAGGPGSGNEQFF.